These 20 T cell receptor beta chains share one sample of origin, sequenced in a study of graft-versus-host responses after intestinal transplantation. Their specific antigens are unknown. Only in-frame clones appear in the TCRdb table, and some are missing; sequencing was by immunoSEQ multiplex PCR. The data contain fewer than 150,000 clones, approximately 92% of them singletons. The source material was unstimulated CD4+ T cells sorted from spleen or lymph node cells, sampled before intestinal transplant. Source of these receptors: a human donor who received an intestinal transplant.

The chain couples TRBV27 to TRBJ2-1, with 10 bases identical to TRBD2. This CDR3 has 15 residues. Germline loops: CDR1 MNHEY, CDR2 SMNVEV (reference sequence). Trimming took 7 bases from V and 4 from J; bases not matched to a gene: 7. The CDR3 is CASTRAGGPYNEQFF. CDR3 in DNA: TGTGCCAGCACAAGAGCGGGGGGGCCTTACAATGAGCAGTTCTTC.

The gene calls are TRBV5-4 and TRBJ1-2, with a possible D match to TRBD1 (6 bases). Germline V gene data show CDR1 as SGHNT and CDR2 as YYREEE (reference sequence). CDR3 length: 13 amino acids. The germline V and J ends were trimmed by 5 bases and 1 base, with 9 bases remaining between them. DNA for the CDR3: TGTGCCAGCAGTCCGGACAGTAACTATGGCTACACCTTC. This encodes CASSPDSNYGYTF.

The J gene is TRBJ1-1, the V gene TRBV6-6; maybe TRBD1 (5 bases). Germline V gene data show CDR1 as MNHNY and CDR2 as SVGAGI (reference sequence). The CDR3 length is 15 residues. Trimming shortened V by 2 bases and J by 6 bases, and 16 bases separated the two germline ends. The CDR3: CASSYRPGLGAEAFF. In DNA form, the CDR3 reads TGTGCCAGCAGTTACAGACCGGGACTCGGCGCTGAAGCTTTCTTT.

This rearrangement joins TRBV9 to TRBJ1-2, with unresolved D. Trimming removed 4 bases from V and 4 bases from J, with 20 bases in between. The CDR3 has 16 residues. Germline CDR1 is SGDLS and CDR2 is YYNGEE. The CDR3 sequence is CASSPYHDSLGYGYTF. In nucleotides, the CDR3 is TGTGCCAGCAGCCCCTACCACGACTCCCTTGGCTATGGCTACACCTTC.

This clone was observed a handful of times. The V gene is TRBV7-9, the J gene TRBJ2-7, with 9 positions matching TRBD1. The CDR3 sequence is 14 residues long. Trimming at V came to 5 bases and at J to 6 bases, leaving 8 bases not matched to a gene. Germline V CDR1 and CDR2: SEHNR, FQNEAQ (reference sequence). The DNA of the CDR3 is TGTGCCAGCAGCCCAAGGGGACAGGGCACCGAGCAGTACTTC. Translation gives CASSPRGQGTEQYF.

This clone was recorded once. The chain employs TRBV29-1 and TRBJ1-1; D remains ambiguous. Trimming cost V 7 bases and J 0 bases, with 15 bases left between them. CDR1 and CDR2 (germline): SQVTM, ANQGSEA. This CDR3 has 14 amino acids. The CDR3 DNA follows: TGCAGCGGGGGTACAACCTTAATGAACACTGAAGCTTTCTTT. It is translated as CSGGTTLMNTEAFF. Together with reference TRBV29-1 and TRBJ1-1, the CDR3 gives the full variable domain: SAVISQKPSRDICQRGTSLTIQCQVDSQVTMMFWYRQQPGQSLTLIATANQGSEATYESGFVIDKFPISRPNLTFSTLTVSNMSPEDSSIYLCSGGTTLMNTEAFFGQGTRLTVV.

V usage is TRBV5-4 and J usage is TRBJ2-3; no clear D. The length of the CDR3 is 15 residues. CDR1 SGHNT and CDR2 YYREEE come from the germline V gene (reference sequence). V was cut by 0 bases and J by 4 bases, with 12 bases left in between. CDR3 sequence (DNA): TGTGCCAGCAGCTTGGAACCAGCAGAGCCAGATACGCAGTATTTT. Translated, it gives CASSLEPAEPDTQYF.

The chain links TRBV5-1 to TRBJ1-4; perhaps TRBD1 as D (5 bases). V was trimmed by 4 bases and J by 5 bases, leaving 15 bases between them. The CDR3 covers 15 residues. Germline loops: CDR1 SGHRS, CDR2 YFSETQ. The CDR3 protein is CASSPHRLGNEKLFF. The CDR3 DNA follows: TGCGCCAGCAGCCCACACAGGTTGGGGAATGAAAAACTGTTTTTT.

The CDR3 loop is CASSLVAGTGGNSPLHF. CDR3 nucleotide sequence: TGCGCCAGCAGCTTGGTAGCGGGTACAGGGGGTAATTCACCCCTCCACTTT. The chain carries TRBV5-1 and TRBJ1-6; 8 bases align to TRBD1. Germline V lookup: CDR1 SGHRS, CDR2 YFSETQ. This CDR3 is 17 amino acids long. V was clipped by 0 bases and J by 6 bases; unmatched bases: 8.

V usage is TRBV19 and J usage is TRBJ1-1, with D possibly TRBD1 on 6 matching bases. The CDR3 is made up of 13 amino acids. V lost 3 bases, J lost 10 bases, and 15 bases lay in between. Per germline, CDR1 LNHDA and CDR2 SQIVND (reference sequence). CDR3 loop: CASSIDRISGAFF. The CDR3 DNA follows: TGTGCCAGTAGTATCGACAGGATTAGTGGAGCTTTCTTT.

The chain uses TRBV10-3 and TRBJ2-1; D remains unclear. CDR1 is ENHRY and CDR2 is SYGVKD in the germline V gene. The CDR3 length is 14 residues. The V gene lost 10 bases and the J gene lost 0 bases, with 13 bases spanning the gap. In DNA, the CDR3 is TGTGCCAACCTCACCGAGAGCTCCTACAATGAGCAGTTCTTC. Translation gives CANLTESSYNEQFF.

This clone was observed a few times. The J gene is TRBJ2-5, the V gene TRBV5-1, with D unclear. Germline V gives CDR1 SGHRS, CDR2 YFSETQ. V was trimmed by 4 bases and J by 1 base, leaving 11 bases between them. The CDR3 sequence is 14 residues long. CDR3 sequence reads: CASSPRLGQETQYF. The CDR3 nucleotides read TGCGCCAGCAGCCCGCGTCTCGGCCAAGAGACCCAGTACTTC.

The chain couples TRBV11-3 to TRBJ2-5; D gene unclear. The germline V and J ends were trimmed by 1 base and 5 bases, with 5 bases remaining between them. CDR1 SGHNT and CDR2 YENEEA come from the germline V gene. The CDR3 has 12 residues. CDR3 region: CASSLAVETQYF. The CDR3 nucleotides are TGTGCCAGCAGCTTAGCCGTTGAGACCCAGTACTTC.

This rearrangement joins TRBV30 to TRBJ1-5, with 10 bases identical to TRBD1. The CDR3 totals 13 residues. The V and J ends lost 7 bases and 3 bases, in that order; junction bases with no gene match: 3. Germline-derived CDR1 and CDR2 are GTSNPN and SVGIG (reference sequence). The CDR3 DNA follows: TGTGCCTCGGGACAGGGGATCAATCAGCCCCAGCATTTT. Translated: CASGQGINQPQHF. Combining the CDR3 with reference TRBV30 and TRBJ1-5 gives the whole variable domain SQTIHQWPATLVQPVGSPLSLECTVEGTSNPNLYWYRQAAGRGLQLLFYSVGIGQISSEVPQNLSASRPQDRQFILSSKKLLLSDSGFYLCASGQGINQPQHFGDGTRLSIL.

The chain employs TRBV19 and TRBJ2-7, with 7 nucleotides matching TRBD2. Germline CDR1 is LNHDA and CDR2 is SQIVND (reference sequence). CDR3 size: 16 residues. V lost 2 bases and J lost 4; bases outside the gene matches: 11. The CDR3, as DNA: TGTGCCAGTAGTATACGACTAGCCGACATCCCATACGAGCAGTACTTC. The encoded protein is CASSIRLADIPYEQYF. Full variable domain (outside the CDR3, taken from reference TRBV19 and TRBJ2-7): DGGITQSPKYLFRKEGQNVTLSCEQNLNHDAMYWYRQDPGQGLRLIYYSQIVNDFQKGDIAEGYSVSREKKESFPLTVTSAQKNPTAFYLCASSIRLADIPYEQYFGPGTRLTVT.

This chain uses TRBV5-4 with TRBJ2-7; TRBD1 aligns across 8 bases. This CDR3 has 13 residues. In germline, CDR1 is SGHNT, CDR2 YYREEE (reference sequence). Losses at the gene ends were 1 base for V and 6 bases for J; bases not matched to a gene: 3. CDR3 nucleotides: TGTGCCAGCAGCTTGCAGGGGGCGTTCGAGCAGTACTTC. Translation: CASSLQGAFEQYF.

The chain couples TRBV5-1 to TRBJ1-3; D is unclear. V shed 4 bases and J shed 0 bases, with 20 bases lying between them. The germline V gene has CDR1 SGHRS and CDR2 YFSETQ. The CDR3 consists of 18 residues. CDR3 amino acids: CASSQAGLRLSSGNTIYF. The CDR3 coding sequence is TGCGCCAGCAGCCAGGCTGGGCTCAGACTGAGCTCTGGAAACACCATATATTTT.

The V and J genes are TRBV6-1 and TRBJ1-5; 7 bases are a match to TRBD1. In germline, CDR1 is MNHNS, CDR2 SASEGT. J was trimmed by 1 base and V by 7 bases; bases with no gene match: 7. This CDR3 spans 15 amino acids. CDR3 nucleotide sequence: TGTGCCAGCAAGGTCGACAGGGTGAGCAATCAGCCCCAGCATTTT. Amino acids: CASKVDRVSNQPQHF.

The J gene is TRBJ2-5, the V gene TRBV29-1; 12 bases are a match to TRBD2. Germline CDR1 reads SQVTM; CDR2 reads ANQGSEA. The CDR3 loop spans 15 amino acids. The junction had 4 bases not matched to a gene; V was cut back by 5 bases and J by 0 bases. The CDR3 DNA reads TGCAGCGTTCGAAGGACTAGCGGGAACCAAGAGACCCAGTACTTC. Translated: CSVRRTSGNQETQYF.

DNA for the CDR3: TGTGCCAGCAGCAATCGACAGGGTAAACAGCCCCAGCATTTT. Residues: CASSNRQGKQPQHF. V and J are TRBV7-2 and TRBJ1-5, with 7 bases identical to TRBD1. The CDR3 loop spans 14 amino acids. With 5 bases clipped from V and 7 bases from J, the junction kept 8 bases outside the gene matches. The germline V gene has CDR1 SGHTA and CDR2 FQGNSA.